These 18 T cell receptor beta chains share one sample of origin, sequenced in a study of blood T cell repertoires in COVID-19. Generated by immunoSEQ multiplex PCR, the TCRdb table keeps only in-frame clones and is missing some. The table shows about 210,000 clones, with roughly 81% occurring only once. The sequenced sample was peripheral blood. The receptors originated from a woman in her fifties or sixties with active or convalescent COVID-19.

V usage is TRBV7-6 and J usage is TRBJ1-5; the match to TRBD1 covers 7 bases. V was clipped by 1 base and J by 4 bases; unmatched bases: 13. CDR1 SGHVS and CDR2 FNYEAQ come from the germline V gene. The CDR3 totals 18 residues. This CDR3 is CASSLERSGGLWNQPQHF. The CDR3 DNA sequence: TGTGCCAGCAGCTTAGAGAGGTCAGGGGGTTTATGGAATCAGCCCCAGCATTTT.

As DNA, the CDR3 is TGTGCCAGCAGTGTTTTACAGGGAGAGAGTGGCTACACCTTC. This translates into CASSVLQGESGYTF. This chain links TRBV2 with TRBJ1-2; weak D call: TRBD1 (6 bases). The CDR3 has 14 residues. In germline, CDR1 is SNHLY, CDR2 FYNNEI. Trimming shortened V by 4 bases and J by 7 bases, and 16 bases separated the two germline ends.

The gene calls are TRBV15 and TRBJ2-5, with 14 bases aligning to TRBD2. V was clipped by 6 bases and J by 1 base; unmatched bases: 7. The CDR3 sequence is 17 residues long. Looked up from germline, CDR1 is LNHNV and CDR2 is YYDKDF (reference sequence). The CDR3 nucleotides read TGTGCCACCAGGGGGATCGGACTAGCGGGGGGCCAAGAGACCCAGTACTTC. This sequence encodes CATRGIGLAGGQETQYF.

The rearrangement joins TRBV2 to TRBJ2-7, with D possibly matching TRBD1 (6 bases). CDR3 length: 14 residues. Germline assignment: CDR1 SNHLY and CDR2 FYNNEI. V gave up 10 bases and J gave up 0 bases, with 16 bases separating them. The CDR3 sequence: CATQEVQGSYEQYF. The CDR3 DNA follows: TGTGCCACTCAAGAGGTACAGGGCTCCTACGAGCAGTACTTC.

The chain links TRBV30 to TRBJ2-1; D call uncertain. The V gene's germline CDR1 is GTSNPN and CDR2 SVGIG (reference sequence). CDR3 size: 13 residues. Deletions cut 2 bases from V and 5 bases from J, with 10 bases between. This chain's CDR3 is CAWSRSLNNEQFF. CDR3 nucleotides: TGTGCCTGGAGTAGGAGTCTTAACAATGAGCAGTTCTTC.

Worth noting for this clone: In the same sample, other DNA sequences code for this CDR3. The V and J genes are TRBV5-5 and TRBJ2-3; D not certain. Germline assignment: CDR1 SGHKS and CDR2 YYEKEE (reference sequence). The V gene lost 0 bases and the J gene lost 0 bases, with 8 bases spanning the gap. The CDR3 has 15 amino acids. The CDR3 sequence is CASSLDSTSTDTQYF. DNA for the CDR3: TGTGCCAGCAGCTTGGACTCCACTAGCACAGATACGCAGTATTTT.

This clone came up once. The chain recombines TRBV19 with TRBJ2-1; 10 bases are shared with TRBD2. V lost 7 bases to trimming and J lost 7 bases; unmatched junction nucleotides: 16. CDR1 and CDR2 from the germline V gene are LNHDA and SQIVND (reference sequence). This CDR3 is 17 amino acids long. CDR3 loop: CASTRRASGSPHNEQFF. CDR3 DNA: TGTGCCAGTACTCGGCGGGCTAGCGGGAGCCCTCATAATGAGCAGTTCTTC.

The rearrangement links TRBV7-8 to TRBJ1-6, with 7 positions matching TRBD1. V shed 4 bases, J shed 9 bases, and the junction held 6 bases outside the gene matches. Germline V gives CDR1 SGHVS, CDR2 FQNEAQ. This CDR3 has 14 amino acids. The CDR3 loop is CASSSDRVGSPLHF. The CDR3 DNA follows: TGTGCCAGCAGCTCTGACAGGGTTGGTTCACCCCTCCACTTT.

This clone has a handful of counts. This chain links TRBV10-3 with TRBJ1-4; TRBD1 might be the D (6 bases). The length of the CDR3 is 13 residues. The V gene lost 6 bases and the J gene lost 8 bases, with 13 bases spanning the gap. Per germline, CDR1 ENHRY and CDR2 SYGVKD. Here the CDR3 DNA reads TGTGCCATCAGAGGGGACAATCACGAAAAACTGTTTTTT. Translation: CAIRGDNHEKLFF.

The chain combines TRBV6-5 with TRBJ1-2; a weak D match, TRBD1 (5 bases). Germline V gives CDR1 MNHEY, CDR2 SVGAGI. The V gene lost 8 bases and the J gene lost 7 bases, with 23 bases spanning the gap. CDR3 length: 15 amino acids. CDR3 sequence: CASVRDRGSASGYTF. CDR3 DNA: TGTGCCAGCGTCAGGGACCGGGGGTCGGCAAGTGGCTACACCTTC.

The chain has TRBV18 and TRBJ1-2; TRBD1 is a possible D gene (5 bases). The germline V and J ends were trimmed by 3 bases and 4 bases, with 15 bases remaining between them. Germline V gene lookup returns CDR1 KGHSH and CDR2 LQKENI. The CDR3 loop spans 15 amino acids. CDR3 sequence: CASSPLLSGGYGYTF. CDR3 nucleotides: TGTGCCAGCTCACCGCTACTATCCGGGGGCTATGGCTACACCTTC.

V gene TRBV24-1 combines with J gene TRBJ2-1; unclear D gene. From germline, CDR1 is KGHDR and CDR2 SFDVKD. This CDR3 has 12 amino acids. The V and J ends lost 10 bases and 5 bases respectively, with 11 bases between them. The CDR3 coding sequence is TGTGCCACGTCCGATGGAGACAATGAGCAGTTCTTC. This translates into CATSDGDNEQFF.

The chain is built from TRBV18 and TRBJ2-1, with TRBD2 identical over 14 bases. This CDR3 contains 18 residues. Germline trimming cut 0 bases from V and 0 bases from J; bases unmatched to any gene: 1. Looked up from germline, CDR1 is KGHSH and CDR2 is LQKENI. The CDR3 DNA reads TGTGCCAGCTCACCACCAGGGACTAGCGGGAGCTCCTACAATGAGCAGTTCTTC. Protein sequence: CASSPPGTSGSSYNEQFF.

The V and J genes are TRBV7-9 and TRBJ2-3; the D is unclear. The CDR3 is made up of 14 amino acids. CDR1 is SEHNR, CDR2 FQNEAQ, per germline (reference sequence). Trimming removed 1 base at V and 5 bases at J, with 10 bases between. The CDR3 nucleotides read TGTGCCAGCAGCTTAGGGGCGCAACAAGATACGCAGTATTTT. This translates into CASSLGAQQDTQYF. The entire variable domain, with the rest obtained from reference TRBV7-9 and TRBJ2-3, is as follows: DTGVSQNPRHKITKRGQNVTFRCDPISEHNRLYWYRQTLGQGPEFLTYFQNEAQLEKSRLLSDRFSAERPKGSFSTLEIQRTEQGDSAMYLCASSLGAQQDTQYFGPGTRLTVL.

This chain joins TRBV18 and TRBJ2-7, with 11 positions matching TRBD2. CDR1 is KGHSH, CDR2 LQKENI, per germline. V lost 8 bases to trimming and J lost 0 bases; unmatched junction nucleotides: 3. This CDR3 has 14 residues. CDR3 residues: CASKTSGGSYEQYF. The CDR3 DNA reads as TGTGCCAGCAAAACTAGCGGGGGCTCCTACGAGCAGTACTTC.

V and J are TRBV30 and TRBJ2-1; possible D gene TRBD1, 5 bases. Deletions cut 8 bases from V and 4 bases from J, with 12 bases between. The CDR3 spans 12 residues. Germline assignment: CDR1 GTSNPN and CDR2 SVGIG (reference sequence). The CDR3 spells CAGITGYNEQFF. CDR3 nucleotide sequence: TGTGCCGGAATAACAGGTTACAATGAGCAGTTCTTC.

This chain links TRBV19 with TRBJ1-1; 9 bases are shared with TRBD1. The CDR3 extends over 14 amino acids. Trimming cost V 4 bases and J 4 bases; bases outside gene matches: 4. The V gene's germline CDR1 is LNHDA and CDR2 SQIVND (reference sequence). The CDR3 nucleotides are TGTGCCAGTAGTAGCACAGGGGGCGGCACTGAAGCTTTCTTT. Its translation: CASSSTGGGTEAFF.

This clone was counted once. The rearrangement links TRBV6-6 to TRBJ1-5, with TRBD1 as a possible D gene (5 bases). V gave up 6 bases and J gave up 4 bases, with 19 bases separating them. CDR3 size: 16 residues. CDR1 MNHNY and CDR2 SVGAGI come from the germline V gene (reference sequence). CDR3 sequence (DNA): TGTGCCAGCAGCCCCCCGGGGGATGGGGCGAATCAGCCCCAGCATTTT. This gives the protein CASSPPGDGANQPQHF.